This TCR beta chain is drawn from a study of cytomegalovirus exposure and HLA in healthy donors. The PCR had 60 Vbeta and 13 Jbeta primers. Clones were read by immunoSEQ multiplex PCR, and TCRdb kept only the in-frame ones, dropping some. The sample holds some 150,000 clones, approximately 87% seen once. Among the donors, all were healthy bone marrow donors. This clone appeared once. Antigen: not known. Findings and caveats of the study: At a 0.05 false discovery rate, a later analysis found 18,000 or so TCR beta sequences to be associated with HLA alleles.

V lost 5 bases and J lost 2, with 17 bases in between. This CDR3 region has 16 residues. Germline V gene lookup returns CDR1 SGHTA and CDR2 FQGNSA. The sequencing input was PBMCs. The chain couples TRBV7-2 to TRBJ2-3, with TRBD1 as a possible D gene (6 bases). The sequence was collected from a woman aged 25 to 39 in good health and CMV-seronegative. The CDR3 nucleotides are TGTGCCAGCAGCCTCCAAGTCGGACAGACCACAGATACGCAGTATTTT. Translation: CASSLQVGQTTDTQYF.